This T cell receptor beta chain was sequenced during a study of blood T cell repertoires in COVID-19. Across the study: From the United States, Italy and Spain came samples of acute and convalescent COVID-19. T cells, B-cell-depleted T cells, or PBMCs provided the cDNA or gDNA that served as material.

Authors' analysis steps: Scientists estimated how many nucleated cells there were by amplifying reference gene primers. TCRdb's table, derived via immunoSEQ multiplex PCR, lists solely in-frame clones and lacks some. V and J calls and clone size follow that table, whereas D and trimming were derived from the DNA. Among roughly 290,000 clones, around 90% were seen once, and the ten largest hold roughly 7%. Per the germline V gene, CDR1 is MDHEN and CDR2 is SYDVKM. The CDR3 runs 14 residues. Trimming cost V 2 bases and J 3 bases, with 10 bases left between them. Seattle's enrolled individuals joined amid active infection and were then monitored longitudinally.

This sequence was found in a woman aged 30 to 39 with COVID-19, enrolled during active disease. The sample was peripheral blood. V usage is TRBV28 and J usage is TRBJ2-5; D might be TRBD1 (5 bases). The chain's CDR3 is CASSLLGREETQYF. The CDR3 nucleotides read TGTGCCAGCAGTTTACTGGGCAGGGAAGAGACCCAGTACTTC.